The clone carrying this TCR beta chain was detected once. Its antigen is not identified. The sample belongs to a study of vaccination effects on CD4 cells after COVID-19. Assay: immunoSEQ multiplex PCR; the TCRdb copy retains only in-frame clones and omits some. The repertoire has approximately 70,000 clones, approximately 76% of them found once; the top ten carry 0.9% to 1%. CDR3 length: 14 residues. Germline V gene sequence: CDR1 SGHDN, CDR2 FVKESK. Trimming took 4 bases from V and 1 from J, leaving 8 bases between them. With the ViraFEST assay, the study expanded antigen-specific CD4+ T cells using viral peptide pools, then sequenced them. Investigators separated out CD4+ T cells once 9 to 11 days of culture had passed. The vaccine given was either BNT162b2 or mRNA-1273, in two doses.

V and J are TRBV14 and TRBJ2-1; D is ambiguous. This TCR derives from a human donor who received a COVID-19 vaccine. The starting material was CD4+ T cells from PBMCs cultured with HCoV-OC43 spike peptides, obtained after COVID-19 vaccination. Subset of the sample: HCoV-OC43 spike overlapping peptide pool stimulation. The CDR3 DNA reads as TGTGCCAGCAGCCCGTCAGTGTCCTACAATGAGCAGTTCTTC. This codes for CASSPSVSYNEQFF.